This is a list of T cell receptor beta chains from one sample in a study of a mutant IDH1 vaccine in newly diagnosed glioma. Their cognate antigens are unknown. Measured with immunoSEQ multiplex PCR; TCRdb has only the in-frame clones, and not every one. Of around 78,000 clones in the sample, about 82% were seen once. The starting material was PBMCs, obtained from a glioma patient whose treatment included an IDH1 peptide vaccine. Receptor source: a man younger than 45 with glioma. Some clones in this sample may be carry-over from other donors' samples. The CDR3 runs from the conserved cysteine through the conserved F or W. The D gene is left open where the match is weak. Not every row has a clone size; where given, it reads once, few, many or a size class.

size	D	V	J	DNA	CDR3
-	-	TRBV27	TRBJ1-1	TGTGCCAGCAGTCTTCACAGTTACCCAAGGAACACTGAAGCTTTCTTT	CASSLHSYPRNTEAFF
-	-	TRBV7-2	TRBJ2-5	TGTGCCAGCAGCCCTTTTTGGCCGCGGGGTGGGGAGACCCAGTACTTC	CASSPFWPRGGETQYF
-	TRBD1	TRBV6-4	TRBJ1-6	TGTGCCACCAGCCCAGCAGGGGGTGCGTCACCCCTCCACTTT	CATSPAGGASPLHF
-	-	TRBV27	TRBJ2-4	TGTGCCAGCAGTTTATCTCGCGGGGCAGCCAAAAACATTCAGTACTTC	CASSLSRGAAKNIQYF
-	TRBD1	TRBV25-1	TRBJ1-4	TGTGCCAGCAATGGGAGGGGGCGCGAAGAAAAACTGTTTTTT	CASNGRGREEKLFF
-	-	TRBV29-1	TRBJ2-3	TGCAGCGTTCTCCTGGCGGATACGCAGTATTTT	CSVLLADTQYF
-	-	TRBV27	TRBJ1-5	TGTGCCAGCAGTTGGGGGGTTAGGCAGCCCCAGCATTTT	CASSWGVRQPQHF
-	-	TRBV9	TRBJ1-2	TGTGCCAGCAGCGTAGTAGAGGACTATGGCTACACCTTC	CASSVVEDYGYTF
once	TRBD1	TRBV18	TRBJ1-1	TGTGCCAGCTCACCGGGGACAGGGCGCGTCACTGAAGCTTTCTTT	CASSPGTGRVTEAFF
-	-	TRBV7-6	TRBJ1-1	TGTGCCAGCAGCTTATACAGGCAAGAAGCTTTCTTT	CASSLYRQEAFF
-	-	TRBV5-6	TRBJ1-3	TGTGCCAGCAGCTTGTCCCCAGGGATGGACACCATATATTTT	CASSLSPGMDTIYF
once	TRBD1	TRBV9	TRBJ1-4	TGTGCCAGCAGCGTAGGAGACAGGGGCCGAAATGAAAAACTGTTTTTT	CASSVGDRGRNEKLFF
once	-	TRBV2	TRBJ1-5	TGTGCCAGCTCCAACGGGTCTCCAGGCAATCAGCCCCAGCATTTT	CASSNGSPGNQPQHF
-	TRBD1	TRBV7-9	TRBJ2-3	TGTGCCAGCAGCATACAGGGGTGGGTGGATACGCAGTATTTT	CASSIQGWVDTQYF
-	-	TRBV7-9	TRBJ2-1	TGTGCCAGCAGCTTAGTGGCGGGGTGGACTGAGCAGTTCTTC	CASSLVAGWTEQFF
-	-	TRBV2	TRBJ1-3	TGTGCCAGCAGCCTCATCAGTAACGGAAACACCATATATTTT	CASSLISNGNTIYF
-	-	TRBV11-2	TRBJ1-2	TGTGCCAGCAGCTTACGGGACGGTTATGGCTACACCTTC	CASSLRDGYGYTF
-	-	TRBV7-3	TRBJ1-6	TGTGCCAGCAGCTTATCGCCCCCGAATTCACCCCTCCACTTT	CASSLSPPNSPLHF
-	-	TRBV19	TRBJ2-7	TGTGCCAGTAGTATTGGGGGCAGAGGCTACGAGCAGTACTTC	CASSIGGRGYEQYF
-	TRBD2	TRBV10-3	TRBJ2-7	TGTGCCACGCGGGGGGAGCGGGGACGTGACTCCTACGAGCAGTACTTC	CATRGERGRDSYEQYF
-	-	TRBV7-9	TRBJ2-7	TGTGCCAGCAGCCGCAACCGGGACCCAGCCTACGAGCAGTACTTC	CASSRNRDPAYEQYF
-	-	TRBV30	TRBJ2-5	TGTGCCTGGACAGGGGCACTCCAAGAGACCCAGTACTTC	CAWTGALQETQYF
few	-	TRBV5-1	TRBJ1-1	TGCGCCAGCAGCTTACGATCTACGGGAGCTGAAGCTTTCTTT	CASSLRSTGAEAFF
-	-	TRBV28	TRBJ1-5	TGTGCCAGCAGTCCACAGCACGGTTCTAGCAATCAGCCCCAGCATTTT	CASSPQHGSSNQPQHF
-	-	TRBV27	TRBJ2-2	TGTGCCAGCACCCTGACAGGAAGGCCCGGGGAGCTGTTTTTT	CASTLTGRPGELFF
-	-	TRBV30	TRBJ2-3	TGTGCCTGGAGTATTTTTAGCGGATACACAGATACGCAGTATTTT	CAWSIFSGYTDTQYF
-	-	TRBV6-5	TRBJ2-7	TGTGCCAGCAGTTACGGGCCAGGGGTGGCCTACGAGCAGTACTTC	CASSYGPGVAYEQYF
-	TRBD1	TRBV18	TRBJ2-7	TGTGCCAGCTCTCCGGGACAGGGTGCCGAGCAGTACTTC	CASSPGQGAEQYF
-	TRBD1	TRBV5-1	TRBJ2-5	TGCGCCAGCAGTCAGGGGGCGAAACAAGAGACCCAGTACTTC	CASSQGAKQETQYF
-	-	TRBV5-6	TRBJ2-1	TGTGCCAGCAGCTCTTCAACAGGGACAACCTACAATGAGCAGTTCTTC	CASSSSTGTTYNEQFF
-	TRBD2	TRBV27	TRBJ2-3	TGTGCCAGCAGTTTATCGGGACTAGACACAGATACGCAGTATTTT	CASSLSGLDTDTQYF
-	-	TRBV19	TRBJ1-5	TGTGCCAGTAGTCCGAACCTGGACAGACGATGGCATCAGCCCCAGCATTTT	CASSPNLDRRWHQPQHF
-	-	TRBV7-8	TRBJ1-3	TGTGCCAGCAGCTTAGGGAGGACGGTTGGAAACACCATATATTTT	CASSLGRTVGNTIYF
-	-	TRBV2	TRBJ1-3	TGTGCCAGCAGTGAAATAAAGGGCAGGGGAGCAGGAAACACCATATATTTT	CASSEIKGRGAGNTIYF
-	-	TRBV2	TRBJ1-2	TGTGCCAGCAGTGATGACGGGAACTATGGCTACACCTTC	CASSDDGNYGYTF
-	-	TRBV2	TRBJ1-2	TGTGCCAGCAGCTCAGTAAACTATGGCTACACCTTC	CASSSVNYGYTF
-	-	TRBV7-9	TRBJ1-6	TGTGCCAGCAGCTTAGCGCAAGGCTCCTATAATTCACCCCTCCACTTT	CASSLAQGSYNSPLHF
-	-	TRBV7-6	TRBJ2-5	TGTGCCAGCAGCTCCGGTCCGGGGTACGAGACCCAGTACTTC	CASSSGPGYETQYF
-	-	TRBV18	TRBJ2-1	TGTGCCAGCTCACCACCGTCGGGTGGTCCCTACAATGAGCAGTTCTTC	CASSPPSGGPYNEQFF
-	-	TRBV7-9	TRBJ1-3	TGTGCCAGCAGCTTACCCTCTGGAAACACCATATATTTT	CASSLPSGNTIYF
-	-	TRBV6-5	TRBJ2-5	TGTGCCAGCAGTTTACTTCGGTCGGGTAAAGAGACCCAGTACTTC	CASSLLRSGKETQYF
-	-	TRBV4-1	TRBJ2-1	TGCGCCAGCAGCCCGCGTAGCGGCCTCTACAATGAGCAGTTCTTC	CASSPRSGLYNEQFF
once	-	TRBV19	TRBJ1-2	TGTGCCAGTAGTCTCCACTTGGACAACTATGGCTACACCTTC	CASSLHLDNYGYTF
-	-	TRBV4-2	TRBJ1-3	TGTGCCAGCAGCCAGGTCAGGGAAGCTGGAAACACCATATATTTT	CASSQVREAGNTIYF
-	-	TRBV4-1	TRBJ2-3	TGCGCCGGGGGGAGCGGGTTAAGCACAGATACGCAGTATTTT	CAGGSGLSTDTQYF
-	-	TRBV11-2	TRBJ2-7	TGTGCCAGCAGCTTAGCGGGGTTGGGTCTTCAGTACTTC	CASSLAGLGLQYF
-	-	TRBV5-1	TRBJ2-5	TGCGCCAGCAGCTCGGAACCGGGACCTAGGTCGGCCCAGTACTTC	CASSSEPGPRSAQYF
-	-	TRBV1	TRBJ2-7	TGCACCAGCAGCCCGGGACTAGCTAGCCACGAGCAGTACTTC	CTSSPGLASHEQYF
-	TRBD1	TRBV10-3	TRBJ2-7	TGTGCCATCAGTGCACAGGGGGACCATGCCTACGAGCAGTACTTC	CAISAQGDHAYEQYF
-	TRBD2	TRBV30	TRBJ2-7	TGTGCCTATGGGACTAGCGGACCCTACGAGCAGTACTTC	CAYGTSGPYEQYF
-	-	TRBV9	TRBJ2-3	TGTGCCAGCAGCCCAGGAGGTTCCTTTACCACAGATACGCAGTATTTT	CASSPGGSFTTDTQYF
-	TRBD1	TRBV5-1	TRBJ1-2	TGCGCCAGCCATACAGGGGGCGCGGGCTATGGCTACACCTTC	CASHTGGAGYGYTF
-	-	TRBV6-4	TRBJ2-1	TGTGCCAGCAGTGCTCAGTTTAGCCCCCCTGGGAATGAGCAGTTCTTC	CASSAQFSPPGNEQFF
-	-	TRBV2	TRBJ1-5	TGTGCCAGCAGGAAAGGCCTTAACAGGGCAAGTCAGCCCCAGCATTTT	CASRKGLNRASQPQHF
-	-	TRBV6-1	TRBJ2-7	TGTGCCAGCAGAGCCGGGTACGAGCAGTACTTC	CASRAGYEQYF